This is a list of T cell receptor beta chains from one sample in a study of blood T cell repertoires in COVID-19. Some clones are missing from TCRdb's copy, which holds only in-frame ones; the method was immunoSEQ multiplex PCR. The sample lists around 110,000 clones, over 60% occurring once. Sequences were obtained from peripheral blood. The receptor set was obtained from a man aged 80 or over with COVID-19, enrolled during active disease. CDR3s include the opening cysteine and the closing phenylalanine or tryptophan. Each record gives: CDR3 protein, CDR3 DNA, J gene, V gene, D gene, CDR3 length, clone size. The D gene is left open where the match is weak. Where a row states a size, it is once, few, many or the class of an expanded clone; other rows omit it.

CASTRQGSDTQYF TGTGCCAGCACCAGACAGGGGAGTGATACGCAGTATTTT TRBJ2-3 TRBV5-4 TRBD1 13 once
CASSYRTGARDTIYF TGTGCCAGCAGTTACAGGACAGGGGCCAGGGACACCATATATTTT TRBJ1-3 TRBV6-5 TRBD1 15 -
CASSISGSSYEQYF TGTGCCAGCAGCATTAGCGGGAGCTCCTACGAGCAGTACTTC TRBJ2-7 TRBV7-9 TRBD2 14 few
CAISEWGQAAYEQYF TGTGCCATCAGTGAATGGGGCCAGGCAGCCTACGAGCAGTACTTC TRBJ2-7 TRBV10-3 - 15 -
CASSGPLAGETDTQYF TGCGCCAGCAGCGGCCCACTAGCGGGAGAGACAGATACGCAGTATTTT TRBJ2-3 TRBV5-1 TRBD2 16 many
CSVRGGEKLFF TGCAGCGTGAGAGGAGGGGAAAAACTGTTTTTT TRBJ1-4 TRBV29-1 - 11 few
CASSITGTAGPQHF TGTGCCAGTAGTATTACAGGGACGGCGGGGCCCCAGCATTTT TRBJ1-5 TRBV19 - 14 -
CASSLGGLANEQFF TGCGCCAGCAGCCTGGGAGGGCTGGCCAATGAGCAGTTCTTC TRBJ2-1 TRBV4-1 TRBD2 14 -
CASSLGGQGIGEQYF TGTGCCAGCAGCTTGGGGGGACAGGGAATTGGCGAGCAGTACTTC TRBJ2-7 TRBV5-4 TRBD1 15 -
CASSYSADINTEAFF TGTGCCAGCAGTTACTCGGCAGATATAAATACTGAAGCTTTCTTT TRBJ1-1 TRBV6-5 - 15 -
CASSLVTGASGRYNEQFF TGTGCCAGCAGCTTAGTTACCGGCGCTAGCGGGAGGTACAATGAGCAGTTCTTC TRBJ2-1 TRBV7-8 TRBD2 18 -
CASSWDREREQYF TGTGCCAGCAGCTGGGACAGGGAACGCGAGCAGTACTTC TRBJ2-7 TRBV7-3 TRBD1 13 -
CATSDSPQGYANTGELFF TGTGCCACCAGTGATTCACCACAGGGCTATGCGAACACCGGGGAGCTGTTTTTT TRBJ2-2 TRBV24-1 - 18 few
CASSVDEVWTGGYTF TGTGCCAGCAGCGTAGATGAAGTGTGGACAGGAGGCTACACCTTC TRBJ1-2 TRBV9 TRBD1 15 -
CASSSARGLGEKLFF TGTGCCAGCAGTTCCGCCAGGGGGTTGGGAGAAAAACTGTTTTTT TRBJ1-4 TRBV28 TRBD1 15 -
CAISPGQGAGEQYF TGTGCCATCAGTCCGGGACAGGGGGCCGGGGAGCAGTACTTC TRBJ2-7 TRBV10-3 TRBD1 14 -
CASSQGGGRESRYEQYF TGTGCCAGCAGCCAAGGAGGCGGGCGGGAGTCCCGCTACGAGCAGTACTTC TRBJ2-7 TRBV3-1/TRBV3-2 TRBD2 17 -
CASSLLPGGRDSPLHF TGTGCCAGCAGTTTACTGCCCGGCGGGCGGGATTCACCCCTCCACTTT TRBJ1-6 TRBV28 - 16 medium-sized
CASSLAGARAYEQYF TGTGCCAGCAGCTTAGCAGGGGCGCGGGCCTACGAGCAGTACTTC TRBJ2-7 TRBV11-2 - 15 -
CSATTAYEQYF TGCAGTGCTACGACAGCCTACGAGCAGTACTTC TRBJ2-7 TRBV20-1 - 11 -
CASSPGTRYNEQFF TGTGCCAGCAGTCCCGGGACTAGGTACAATGAGCAGTTCTTC TRBJ2-1 TRBV9 TRBD2 14 -
CASSSVDRAGQPQHF TGTGCCAGCAGTTCCGTGGACAGGGCTGGTCAGCCCCAGCATTTT TRBJ1-5 TRBV28 TRBD1 15 -
CASSYSGSGTYEQYF TGTGCCAGCAGTTACTCGGGTAGCGGGACTTACGAGCAGTACTTC TRBJ2-7 TRBV6-5 TRBD2 15 -
CASSPRGAGIKETQYF TGTGCCAGCAGCCCCCGTGGGGCGGGAATAAAAGAGACCCAGTACTTC TRBJ2-5 TRBV9 - 16 -
CASSPGLLTRYGYTF TGTGCCAGCAGCCCTGGGCTTCTAACCAGATATGGCTACACCTTC TRBJ1-2 TRBV11-2 - 15 -
CASSPEGAGNTIYF TGTGCCAGCTCACCTGAGGGGGCCGGAAACACCATATATTTT TRBJ1-3 TRBV18 TRBD1 14 -
CASSQVEGKKAPLHF TGTGCCAGCAGCCAAGTGGAGGGGAAAAAAGCGCCCCTCCACTTT TRBJ1-6 TRBV3-1/TRBV3-2 - 15 -
CASSYLLGGNGYTF TGTGCCAGCAGTTACCTCCTGGGAGGAAATGGCTACACCTTC TRBJ1-2 TRBV6-5 - 14 -
CASSVTGSSYEQYF TGTGCCAGCAGTGTGACAGGGAGCTCCTACGAGCAGTACTTC TRBJ2-7 TRBV28 TRBD1 14 once
CASSGRQGPNFLNTEAFF TGTGCCAGTAGTGGCAGACAGGGGCCCAACTTTTTGAACACTGAAGCTTTCTTT TRBJ1-1 TRBV19 TRBD1 18 -
CASTRGLDSYEQYF TGTGCCAGCACCAGGGGACTAGACTCCTACGAGCAGTACTTC TRBJ2-7 TRBV2 TRBD2 14 -
CASSYASDQETQYF TGTGCCAGCAGTTACGCTAGCGACCAAGAGACCCAGTACTTC TRBJ2-5 TRBV6-2/TRBV6-3 - 14 -
CASSYSQTGSYEQYF TGTGCCAGCAGTTACTCCCAGACAGGATCCTACGAGCAGTACTTC TRBJ2-7 TRBV6-5 - 15 few
CASSYSTGSRASPLHF TGTGCCAGCAGTTACTCCACCGGCTCCAGGGCTTCACCCCTCCACTTT TRBJ1-6 TRBV6-6 - 16 -
CASSRGQGSDTQYF TGTGCCAGCAGCCGGGGACAGGGTTCAGATACGCAGTATTTT TRBJ2-3 TRBV5-5 TRBD1 14 -
CASSVSGSRTGELFF TGTGCCAGCAGCGTAAGCGGGAGTAGAACCGGGGAGCTGTTTTTT TRBJ2-2 TRBV2 TRBD2 15 -
CASSLGLAGAGTGELFF TGTGCCAGCAGCTTGGGACTAGCGGGAGCCGGCACCGGGGAGCTGTTTTTT TRBJ2-2 TRBV5-4 TRBD2 17 -
CAISFGQGAPGANVLTF TGTGCCATCAGTTTTGGACAGGGGGCGCCCGGGGCCAACGTCCTGACTTTC TRBJ2-6 TRBV10-3 TRBD1 17 -
CSVQGGRGFDEQYF TGCAGCGTTCAGGGTGGGAGGGGTTTCGACGAGCAGTACTTC TRBJ2-7 TRBV29-1 TRBD2 14 many
CSAAPGAGGANEQFF TGCAGCGCTGCCCCGGGGGCGGGAGGTGCTAATGAGCAGTTCTTC TRBJ2-1 TRBV29-1 TRBD2 15 -
CAWSPADNEQFF TGTGCCTGGAGCCCAGCGGACAATGAGCAGTTCTTC TRBJ2-1 TRBV30 - 12 -
CASSPDRVRAFF TGTGCCAGCAGCCCCGACAGGGTTAGAGCTTTCTTT TRBJ1-1 TRBV7-9 TRBD1 12 -
CASSYRQRRNEKLFF TGTGCCAGCAGTTATCGACAGCGTCGGAATGAAAAACTGTTTTTT TRBJ1-4 TRBV5-8 - 15 few
CASSLYYGYEQYF TGTGCCAGCAGTTTGTATTACGGTTACGAGCAGTACTTC TRBJ2-7 TRBV27 - 13 -
CASTPGTSGTNEQFF TGTGCCAGCACTCCCGGGACTAGCGGGACCAATGAGCAGTTCTTC TRBJ2-1 TRBV6-5 TRBD2 15 -
CASRRGQLPYEQYF TGTGCCAGCAGGAGGGGACAGCTACCCTACGAGCAGTACTTC TRBJ2-7 TRBV2 TRBD1 14 -
CASSLADTEKLFF TGCGCCAGCAGCTTGGCGGACACTGAAAAACTGTTTTTT TRBJ1-4 TRBV5-1 - 13 -
CASSLAATGTSGPYNEQFF TGTGCCAGCAGCTTAGCCGCTACCGGGACTAGCGGGCCCTACAATGAGCAGTTCTTC TRBJ2-1 TRBV7-9 TRBD2 19 many
CASAVPTNTGELFF TGTGCCAGCGCCGTCCCTACGAACACCGGGGAGCTGTTTTTT TRBJ2-2 TRBV25-1 - 14 -
CAWSAGRNSPLHF TGTGCCTGGAGCGCAGGGCGGAATTCACCCCTCCACTTT TRBJ1-6 TRBV30 - 13 -